This T cell receptor (beta chain) came from a study of CD8 T cells in ankylosing spondylitis. This CDR3 comprises 14 residues. The V end lost 3 bases, the J end lost 4 bases, and 11 bases lay between the germline ends. Germline V gene lookup returns CDR1 SGHTA and CDR2 FQGTGA. This clonotype has a count of ten or more. Antigen: not known. Study-level results: Reported data indicate significant enrichment of disease-linked clones within matched ankylosing spondylitis synovial fluid. In reactive arthritis synovial fluid and blood, some motif variants had been reported before.

Making use of molecular barcodes, quantitative 5'-RACE generated TCR beta libraries. TCRdb re-called the 5' RACE reads with MiXCR, one entry per CDR3 protein. The sample holds about 92,000 distinct CDR3 sequences, 8.8% seen once. The receptor's source is a male donor with ankylosing spondylitis or in good health (not recorded which). Input material: blood, either unsorted or a sorted T cell fraction (not recorded which). This chain joins TRBV7-3 and TRBJ2-3; D ambiguous. The CDR3 region is CASSFGISADTQYF. DNA for the CDR3: TGTGCCAGCAGCTTCGGTATATCCGCAGATACGCAGTATTTT.